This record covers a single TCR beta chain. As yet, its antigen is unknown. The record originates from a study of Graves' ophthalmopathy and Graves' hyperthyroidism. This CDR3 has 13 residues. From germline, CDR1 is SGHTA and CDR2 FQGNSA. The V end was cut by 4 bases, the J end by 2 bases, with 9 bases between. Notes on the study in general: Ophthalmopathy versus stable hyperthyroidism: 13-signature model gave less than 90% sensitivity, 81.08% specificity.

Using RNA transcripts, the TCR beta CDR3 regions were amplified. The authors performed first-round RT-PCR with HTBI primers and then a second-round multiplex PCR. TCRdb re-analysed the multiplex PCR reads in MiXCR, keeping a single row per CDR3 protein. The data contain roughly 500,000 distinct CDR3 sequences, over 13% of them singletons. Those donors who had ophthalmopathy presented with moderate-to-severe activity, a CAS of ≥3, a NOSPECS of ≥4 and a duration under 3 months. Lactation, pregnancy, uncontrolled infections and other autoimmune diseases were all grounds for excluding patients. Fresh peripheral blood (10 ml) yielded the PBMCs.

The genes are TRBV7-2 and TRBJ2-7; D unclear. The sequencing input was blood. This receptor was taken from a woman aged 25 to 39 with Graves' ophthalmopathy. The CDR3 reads CASSSGDPYEQYF. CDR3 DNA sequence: TGTGCCAGCAGCTCCGGAGACCCCTACGAGCAGTACTTC.